Listed below are T cell receptor beta chains from one sample, sequenced in a study of T-cell reconstitution after alpha-beta-depleted transplantation in children. TCRdb reanalysed the PCR reads using MiXCR and keeps one entry per CDR3 protein. This table holds roughly 400,000 distinct CDR3 sequences, 43% found once. The starting material was PBMCs, obtained before TCRalphabeta/CD19-depleted stem cell transplant. These receptors were obtained from a girl aged 2 to 9 with aplastic anemia, due to receive a stem cell transplant. The CDR3 runs from the conserved cysteine through the conserved F or W. D genes are given only for firm matches. Expanded clones are given a class, and other clones once, few, many or no size at all.

V: TRBV5-5
D: TRBD1
size: many
J: TRBJ2-7
CDR3: CASRRPGGGFYEQYF
DNA: TGTGCCAGCCGCCGCCCAGGGGGCGGCTTCTACGAGCAGTACTTC

V: TRBV6-5
D: .
size: .
J: TRBJ1-3
CDR3: CASSWNGAASGNTIYF
DNA: TGTGCCAGCAGTTGGAACGGAGCCGCCTCTGGAAACACCATATATTTT

V: TRBV12-3/TRBV12-4
D: TRBD1
size: many
J: TRBJ1-2
CDR3: CASRLKDRGHGYTF
DNA: TGTGCCAGCAGACTAAAGGACAGGGGGCATGGCTACACCTTC

V: TRBV7-9
D: TRBD2
size: .
J: TRBJ2-1
CDR3: CASSTLAGVNNEQFF
DNA: TGTGCCAGCAGCACGCTAGCGGGAGTGAACAATGAGCAGTTCTTC

V: TRBV5-1
D: .
size: .
J: TRBJ1-2
CDR3: CASSLDAGLYGYTF
DNA: TGCGCCAGCAGCTTGGACGCAGGGCTCTATGGCTACACCTTC

V: TRBV25-1
D: .
size: .
J: TRBJ1-1
CDR3: CASSEETRAGNTEAFF
DNA: TGTGCCAGCAGTGAAGAAACCCGAGCCGGGAACACTGAAGCTTTCTTT

V: TRBV6-5
D: .
size: many
J: TRBJ2-7
CDR3: CASRLGFYYEQYF
DNA: TGTGCCAGCAGACTCGGCTTTTACTACGAGCAGTACTTC

V: TRBV15
D: .
size: .
J: TRBJ1-5
CDR3: CATSRSRGGNQPQHF
DNA: TGTGCCACCAGCAGATCTAGGGGGGGCAATCAGCCCCAGCATTTT

V: TRBV20-1
D: TRBD2
size: .
J: TRBJ2-1
CDR3: CSFSPGLAGVEQFF
DNA: TGCAGTTTTAGTCCGGGACTAGCGGGAGTTGAGCAGTTCTTC

V: TRBV20-1
D: TRBD2
size: once
J: TRBJ2-7
CDR3: CSAREREGLYEQYF
DNA: TGCAGTGCTAGAGAGCGGGAGGGCCTATACGAGCAGTACTTC

V: TRBV5-1
D: .
size: many
J: TRBJ2-1
CDR3: CASSLAEGSSYNEQFF
DNA: TGCGCCAGCAGCTTGGCCGAGGGCAGCTCCTACAATGAGCAGTTCTTC

V: TRBV7-8
D: .
size: many
J: TRBJ2-2
CDR3: CASSLAPLTGELFF
DNA: TGTGCCAGCAGCTTAGCGCCCCTAACCGGGGAGCTGTTTTTT

V: TRBV20-1
D: TRBD1
size: .
J: TRBJ2-3
CDR3: CSAEGQGRTDTQYF
DNA: TGCAGTGCGGAGGGACAGGGCCGCACAGATACGCAGTATTTT

V: TRBV13
D: .
size: .
J: TRBJ1-6
CDR3: CASSRDSNSPLHF
DNA: TGTGCCAGCAGCCGCGACAGTAATTCACCCCTCCACTTT

V: TRBV12-3/TRBV12-4
D: TRBD2
size: many
J: TRBJ2-7
CDR3: CASSQPGRDHEQYF
DNA: TGTGCCAGCAGCCAGCCAGGGAGGGACCACGAGCAGTACTTC

V: TRBV20-1
D: TRBD2
size: .
J: TRBJ2-3
CDR3: CSARANRGSGRWVDTQYF
DNA: TGCAGTGCTAGAGCCAACCGGGGAAGCGGGAGGTGGGTAGATACGCAGTATTTT

V: TRBV20-1
D: TRBD2
size: .
J: TRBJ2-7
CDR3: CSAGGGRGFFYEQYF
DNA: TGCAGTGCCGGCGGGGGTAGGGGTTTCTTCTACGAGCAGTACTTC

V: TRBV20-1
D: TRBD2
size: .
J: TRBJ2-7
CDR3: CSAPTSSGGHSYEQYF
DNA: TGCAGTGCTCCAACTTCTAGCGGGGGGCACTCCTACGAGCAGTACTTC

V: TRBV6-1
D: .
size: .
J: TRBJ2-7
CDR3: CASTGRSNFRGELNEQYF
DNA: TGTGCCAGCACAGGTCGATCGAACTTCAGGGGGGAGTTGAACGAGCAGTACTTC

V: TRBV20-1
D: TRBD2
size: .
J: TRBJ2-1
CDR3: CSASEGLSNEQFF
DNA: TGCAGTGCTAGTGAGGGACTATCGAATGAGCAGTTCTTC

V: TRBV28
D: .
size: .
J: TRBJ1-1
CDR3: CASSLQGTMNTEASF
DNA: TGTGCCAGCAGTTTACAGGGGACCATGAACACTGAAGCTTCCTTT

V: TRBV5-6
D: TRBD1
size: .
J: TRBJ2-5
CDR3: CASSLARQGVETQYF
DNA: TGTGCCAGCAGCTTAGCCCGACAGGGGGTTGAGACCCAGTACTTC

V: TRBV20-1
D: TRBD2
size: many
J: TRBJ2-2
CDR3: CSARPPLRLAGDAGELFF
DNA: TGCAGTGCTAGACCCCCCTTAAGACTAGCGGGAGATGCCGGGGAGCTGTTTTTT

V: TRBV20-1
D: .
size: many
J: TRBJ1-6
CDR3: CSARSARDPRSYNSPLHF
DNA: TGCAGTGCTAGATCCGCGAGGGATCCCCGCTCCTATAATTCACCCCTCCACTTT

V: TRBV5-8
D: .
size: .
J: TRBJ2-6
CDR3: CASSLDRGSGANVLTF
DNA: TGTGCCAGCAGCTTGGACAGAGGCTCTGGGGCCAACGTCCTGACTTTC

V: TRBV5-5
D: .
size: .
J: TRBJ2-6
CDR3: CASSFLWSGANVLTF
DNA: TGTGCCAGCAGCTTCCTGTGGTCTGGGGCCAACGTCCTGACTTTC

V: TRBV21-1
D: .
size: few
J: TRBJ1-1
CDR3: CASSCRYPEEAFF
DNA: TGTGCCAGCAGCTGCCGTTATCCGGAGGAAGCTTTCTTT

V: TRBV28
D: TRBD1
size: .
J: TRBJ1-1
CDR3: CASSLHTSGGRAFF
DNA: TGTGCCAGCAGTTTACACACCTCAGGGGGCCGGGCTTTCTTT

V: TRBV30
D: .
size: .
J: TRBJ2-7
CDR3: CAWSTGYSYEQYF
DNA: TGTGCCTGGAGTACAGGTTACTCCTACGAGCAGTACTTC

V: TRBV20-1
D: TRBD2
size: many
J: TRBJ2-7
CDR3: CSARDVGYGAGDEQYF
DNA: TGCAGTGCTAGGGACGTTGGATACGGAGCGGGAGACGAGCAGTACTTC

V: TRBV20-1
D: TRBD2
size: .
J: TRBJ2-7
CDR3: CSARAPGGYEQYF
DNA: TGCAGTGCTAGAGCCCCGGGAGGCTACGAGCAGTACTTC

V: TRBV11-2
D: .
size: few
J: TRBJ2-2
CDR3: CASSLDRAKAAGELFF
DNA: TGTGCCAGCAGCTTAGATCGAGCGAAGGCAGCCGGGGAGCTGTTTTTT

V: TRBV7-6
D: .
size: .
J: TRBJ2-1
CDR3: CASSLWTYNEQFF
DNA: TGTGCCAGCAGCTTATGGACATACAATGAGCAGTTCTTC

V: TRBV28
D: .
size: .
J: TRBJ1-4
CDR3: CASSRSGTNLEKLFF
DNA: TGTGCCAGCAGTCGATCCGGGACAAACCTTGAAAAACTGTTTTTT

V: TRBV4-2
D: .
size: few
J: TRBJ2-6
CDR3: CASSPTRISGANVLTF
DNA: TGTGCCAGCAGCCCGACCCGGATCTCCGGGGCCAACGTCCTGACTTTC

V: TRBV28
D: .
size: .
J: TRBJ1-1
CDR3: CASSMGLGNTEAFF
DNA: TGTGCCAGCAGTATGGGGTTGGGGAACACTGAAGCTTTCTTT

V: TRBV9
D: .
size: few
J: TRBJ2-5
CDR3: CASSERQVPETQYF
DNA: TGTGCCAGCAGCGAACGACAGGTCCCAGAGACCCAGTACTTC

V: TRBV20-1
D: .
size: .
J: TRBJ2-1
CDR3: CSASLAFGFNEQFF
DNA: TGCAGTGCTTCCCTAGCGTTCGGGTTCAATGAGCAGTTCTTC

V: TRBV28
D: .
size: .
J: TRBJ2-1
CDR3: CASTQPNRLGSYNEQFF
DNA: TGTGCCAGCACCCAACCTAACCGGCTAGGTTCCTACAATGAGCAGTTCTTC

V: TRBV5-6
D: .
size: .
J: TRBJ1-1
CDR3: CASSDGTVLQAFF
DNA: TGTGCCAGCAGCGACGGGACTGTCCTTCAAGCTTTCTTT

V: TRBV29-1
D: .
size: .
J: TRBJ1-1
CDR3: CSVAGGDTEAFF
DNA: TGCAGCGTTGCCGGGGGGGACACTGAAGCTTTCTTT

V: TRBV29-1
D: TRBD2
size: few
J: TRBJ2-7
CDR3: CSVVRGARGEQYF
DNA: TGCAGCGTTGTGCGGGGGGCCAGGGGCGAGCAGTACTTC

V: TRBV29-1
D: TRBD2
size: once
J: TRBJ2-5
CDR3: CSVGLAPETQYF
DNA: TGCAGCGTAGGACTAGCGCCAGAGACCCAGTACTTC

V: TRBV7-9
D: TRBD2
size: .
J: TRBJ2-3
CDR3: CASTVGGDTQYF
DNA: TGTGCCAGCACCGTGGGGGGGGATACGCAGTATTTT